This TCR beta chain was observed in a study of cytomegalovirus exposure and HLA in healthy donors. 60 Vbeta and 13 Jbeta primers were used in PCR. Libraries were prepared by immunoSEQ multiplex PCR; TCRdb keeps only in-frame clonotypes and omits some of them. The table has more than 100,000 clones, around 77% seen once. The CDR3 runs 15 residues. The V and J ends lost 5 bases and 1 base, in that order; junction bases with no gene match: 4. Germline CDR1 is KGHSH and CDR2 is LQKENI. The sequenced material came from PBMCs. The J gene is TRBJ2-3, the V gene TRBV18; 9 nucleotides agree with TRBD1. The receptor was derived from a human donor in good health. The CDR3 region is CASSSGTGRTDTQYF. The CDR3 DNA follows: TGTGCCAGCTCAAGTGGGACAGGGCGCACAGATACGCAGTATTTT. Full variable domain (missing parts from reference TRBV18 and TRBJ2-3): NAGVMQNPRHLVRRRGQEARLRCSPMKGHSHVYWYRQLPEEGLKFMVYLQKENIIDESGMPKERFSAEFPKEGPSILRIQQVVRGDSAAYFCASSSGTGRTDTQYFGPGTRLTVL.